These T cell receptor beta chains were read from a single sample in a study of shared clonotypes between healthy human individuals. Measured with immunoSEQ multiplex PCR; TCRdb has only the in-frame clones, and not every one. The profile shows about 470,000 clones, about 76% of them singletons. The sample taken for sequencing was PBMCs. These receptors all stem from a middle-aged woman in good health. Some clones in this sample may be carry-over from other donors' samples. Both conserved end residues are part of each CDR3. The D gene is left open where the match is weak. Expanded clones are given a class, and other clones once, few, many or no size at all.

clone size	V gene	D gene	J gene	CDR3 protein	CDR3 DNA
NA	TRBV27	NA	TRBJ2-7	CASSSHRDNYEQYF	TGTGCCAGCAGTTCACACCGGGACAACTACGAGCAGTACTTC
NA	TRBV30	TRBD2	TRBJ2-5	CAWSVGTSGLAGIETQYF	TGTGCCTGGAGTGTAGGTACTTCGGGACTAGCGGGGATAGAGACCCAGTACTTC
few	TRBV7-8	NA	TRBJ1-1	CASSDTDKNTEAFF	TGTGCCAGCAGCGATACGGACAAGAACACTGAAGCTTTCTTT
NA	TRBV2	NA	TRBJ1-5	CASSAAVQPQHF	TGTGCCAGCAGTGCGGCGGTTCAGCCCCAGCATTTT
NA	TRBV28	NA	TRBJ1-1	CAGRVGRGMNTEAFF	TGTGCCGGCCGGGTTGGTCGAGGCATGAACACTGAAGCTTTCTTT
NA	TRBV7-9	TRBD2	TRBJ2-4	CASSLGVTSGNENIQYF	TGTGCCAGCAGCCTGGGAGTGACTAGCGGGAACGAAAACATTCAGTACTTC
NA	TRBV5-4	NA	TRBJ2-7	CASSLARNSYEQYF	TGTGCCAGCAGCTTGGCGCGGAATTCCTACGAGCAGTACTTC
NA	TRBV27	TRBD1	TRBJ1-5	CASSLTGPNQPQHF	TGTGCCAGCAGCCTGACAGGGCCCAATCAGCCCCAGCATTTT
once	TRBV28	TRBD1	TRBJ2-1	CASSESGTATDEQFF	TGTGCCAGCAGTGAATCCGGGACAGCAACCGATGAGCAGTTCTTC
NA	TRBV7-2	NA	TRBJ2-5	CASRQGMETQYF	TGTGCCAGCAGGCAGGGAATGGAGACCCAGTACTTC
NA	TRBV7-2	NA	TRBJ2-7	CASSRGGQTYEQYF	TGTGCCAGCAGCCGGGGGGGACAGACCTACGAGCAGTACTTC
NA	TRBV11-3	TRBD1	TRBJ2-5	CASSRTGGETQYF	TGTGCCAGCAGCCGGACAGGTGGGGAGACCCAGTACTTC
NA	TRBV27	NA	TRBJ1-5	CASSLRRGLSQPQHF	TGTGCCAGCAGTTTACGCCGGGGACTTAGTCAGCCCCAGCATTTT
NA	TRBV27	TRBD1	TRBJ2-1	CASSLSPRGLQGDEQFF	TGTGCCAGCAGTTTATCCCCCAGGGGGCTCCAGGGCGATGAGCAGTTCTTC
NA	TRBV7-8	TRBD1	TRBJ1-1	CASSYDRGTNTEAFF	TGTGCCAGCAGCTATGACAGGGGAACGAACACTGAAGCTTTCTTT
NA	TRBV15	NA	TRBJ2-4	CATSRDGGADIQYF	TGTGCCACCAGCAGAGATGGAGGGGCTGACATTCAGTACTTC
once	TRBV5-6	TRBD1	TRBJ2-2	CASGQGNTGELFF	TGTGCCAGCGGACAGGGGAACACCGGGGAGCTGTTTTTT
NA	TRBV7-6	TRBD1	TRBJ2-1	CASSGRDRGPSGYGNEQFF	TGTGCCAGCAGCGGGCGGGACAGGGGGCCTAGCGGGTACGGTAATGAGCAGTTCTTC
NA	TRBV12-5	NA	TRBJ1-1	CASGLEGGLEAFF	TGTGCTAGTGGTTTGGAGGGGGGCCTTGAAGCTTTCTTT
NA	TRBV6-1	TRBD1	TRBJ2-5	CASSVIRTGDETQYF	TGTGCCAGCAGTGTCATTCGGACAGGGGATGAGACCCAGTACTTC
few	TRBV6-6	NA	TRBJ1-1	CASSVTGRDTEAFF	TGTGCCAGCAGCGTTACAGGGCGAGACACTGAAGCTTTCTTT
NA	TRBV28	NA	TRBJ1-3	CASQTGHSGNTIYF	TGTGCCAGTCAGACAGGACACTCTGGAAACACCATATATTTT
few	TRBV28	NA	TRBJ1-2	CASSFDSYGYTF	TGTGCCAGCAGTTTCGACAGCTATGGCTACACCTTC
NA	TRBV6-1	NA	TRBJ2-4	CASSDGGNIQYF	TGTGCCAGCAGTGATGGGGGGAACATTCAGTACTTC
NA	TRBV2	NA	TRBJ2-7	CATTKRGAYEQYF	TGTGCCACCACTAAGAGGGGGGCCTACGAGCAGTACTTC
NA	TRBV5-4	TRBD2	TRBJ2-1	CASSREVLAGGPLVF	TGTGCCAGCAGCAGGGAGGTCCTAGCGGGAGGGCCTTTGGTCTTC
NA	TRBV28	NA	TRBJ2-6	CASSGALGVKDSGANVLTF	TGTGCCAGCAGTGGAGCACTAGGAGTGAAGGACTCTGGGGCCAACGTCCTGACTTTC
NA	TRBV28	TRBD1	TRBJ1-2	CASSRRDRAYGYTF	TGTGCCAGCAGTCGCCGGGACAGGGCCTATGGCTACACCTTC
NA	TRBV7-2	NA	TRBJ1-3	CASSLGPSSGNTIYF	TGTGCCAGCAGCCTAGGTCCGTCCTCTGGAAACACCATATATTTT
NA	TRBV28	TRBD1	TRBJ1-5	CASSLPGTVKPQHF	TGTGCCAGCAGTTTACCAGGGACAGTTAAGCCCCAGCATTTT
NA	TRBV28	NA	TRBJ1-1	CASSRSDSINTEAFF	TGTGCCAGCAGCCGATCGGACAGTATTAACACTGAAGCTTTCTTT
few	TRBV9	NA	TRBJ2-7	CASSVSPSDYEQYF	TGTGCCAGCAGCGTATCCCCTAGCGACTACGAGCAGTACTTC
NA	TRBV9	TRBD1	TRBJ2-7	CASSSGTGTRLARYEQYF	TGTGCCAGCAGCTCCGGGACAGGGACGAGACTAGCTAGATACGAGCAGTACTTC
NA	TRBV28	NA	TRBJ1-2	CASSKKGSGYGYTF	TGTGCCAGCAGTAAGAAAGGGAGCGGCTATGGCTACACCTTC
NA	TRBV7-9	TRBD1	TRBJ1-4	CASSPGQGDEKLFF	TGTGCCAGCAGCCCGGGACAGGGAGATGAAAAACTGTTTTTT
NA	TRBV28	NA	TRBJ2-1	CASGTGTGRFF	TGTGCCAGCGGAACAGGGACTGGACGGTTCTTC
NA	TRBV19	TRBD1	TRBJ1-2	CASSIGQGGYGYTF	TGTGCCAGTAGTATCGGACAGGGAGGCTATGGCTACACCTTC
NA	TRBV7-2	TRBD2	TRBJ2-1	CASSLGGTTNLNEQFF	TGTGCCAGCAGCTTAGGGGGGACTACCAACCTCAATGAGCAGTTCTTC
NA	TRBV7-3	TRBD2	TRBJ2-5	CASSPGTIQETQYF	TGTGCCAGCAGCCCCGGGACTATCCAAGAGACCCAGTACTTC
NA	TRBV5-1	TRBD2	TRBJ2-2	CASSGLATNTGELFF	TGCGCCAGCAGCGGACTAGCGACGAACACCGGGGAGCTGTTTTTT
NA	TRBV2	TRBD1	TRBJ2-7	CASSESDRGPYEQYF	TGTGCCAGCAGTGAGTCCGACAGGGGGCCCTACGAGCAGTACTTC